This record looks at one TCR beta chain sequence and its context. This clonotype was recorded at least ten times. Its antigen has not been determined. No quality values exist for individual bases; no much larger clone is one base distant. V and J are truncated by 0 bases and 4 bases respectively, leaving an intervening sequence of 4 bases. The CDR3 contains 13 residues, cysteine and phenylalanine counted. CDR3 DNA is the only sequence kept; it has 39 bases, read in frame from the first base. CDR1 LGHDT and CDR2 YNNKEL were looked up in the germline V gene (reference sequence). These data belong to a study of Graves' ophthalmopathy and Graves' hyperthyroidism (dated by TCRdb to the late 2010s). A note on the overall study: Peripheral blood was collected before any treatment was given, at the time of initial diagnosis. The independent validation cohort included under 20 hyperthyroidism patients plus 17 patients who later progressed from hyperthyroidism to ophthalmopathy. Following sampling, methimazole starting at 30 mg daily was administered to hyperthyroidism patients, and high-dose intravenous methylprednisolone was administered to ophthalmopathy patients. The 95 to 100 discovery patients were randomly split 7:3 into training and test sets. In about 6 hyperthyroidism patients, the T-cell repertoire of thyroid tissue was compared with the T-cell repertoire of blood. In total, approximately 140 blood samples were TCR-sequenced: approximately 42 ophthalmopathy, 80 or so hyperthyroidism and about 17 hyperthyroidism-to-ophthalmopathy patients. The study used signatures of the TCR beta repertoire to tell Graves' ophthalmopathy apart from Graves' hyperthyroidism and to predict which patients would progress to ophthalmopathy. To explore V-J signatures distinguishing ophthalmopathy from hyperthyroidism, a discovery set of 100 patients (around 42 ophthalmopathy, about 57 stable hyperthyroidism) was enrolled. The full study reports these points: In validation, the model predicted ophthalmopathy progression with more than 55% sensitivity and around 72% specificity; some twelve predicted patients were CT-confirmed with GO in a median of 6.5 months. Most expanded thyroid clonotypes with a frequency above 0.001 also appeared in blood, which suggests that blood repertoires may reflect the immune response in the thyroid. Sample size was not statistically predetermined, and group allocation was not concealed from the investigators. The 13-signature model separated ophthalmopathy from stable hyperthyroidism with roughly 90% sensitivity and approximately 83% specificity in cross-validation, and 80%/75% in the test set.

For repertoire sequencing, the TCR beta CDR3 regions were amplified from RNA transcripts. The first round was an RT-PCR using HTBI primers with the Qiagen OneStep RT-PCR kit, and this first round was followed by a second-round multiplex PCR, then size selection and purification. Sequencing of the libraries was carried out on an Illumina HiSeq2000 in paired-end mode with 100 bp reads. The paper's data handling went like this. Reads were processed with SOAPnuke, discarding reads with adapters, uncalled bases, mean Phred below 15, or no exact constant-primer or identifier match. High-quality paired reads were merged with COPE v1.2.5. Each unique nucleotide sequence was defined as a clonotype, and clonotypes were aligned to IMGT TRB V, D and J references with MiTCR v1.1. Analysis was restricted to V-J combinations with a frequency above 0.0001, which covered 99.2% of repertoires. For each V-J combination, a TCR clonal expansion and chaos score was defined as the ratio of F50 clonal expansion to chaos observed in the TCRdist matrix. Features were reduced by Welch's t-statistics and random forest to around 14 V-J combinations, which fed a naive Bayes classifier. The Morisita-Horn index was used to measure how similar the thyroid and blood repertoires were. In-frame beta chains were kept once TCRdb had trimmed the public reads at Q25 with fastp and called clones with MiXCR. Identical CDR3 proteins give one entry, which carries the most common genes and DNA. The V and J calls were determined by TCRdb, not by the authors. The sample yields around 400,000 distinct CDR3 sequences; under 25% were counted once. The biggest ten clones account for 2.5% to 3.5% of the sample.

Hyperthyroidism was defined as stable when no progression to ophthalmopathy occurred within 18 months of follow-up. Hyperthyroidism patients were newly diagnosed, were aged 18 to 65 years, and had a disease duration under 2 months. Patients were excluded if they had other autoimmune diseases, uncontrolled infections, pregnancy or lactation. Clinical symptoms, serum thyroxine, TRAb, thyroid ultrasound and orbital computed tomography were used for diagnosis. Using Ficoll-Paque density gradient centrifugation, PBMCs were isolated from about 9.4 ml of fresh peripheral blood. Total RNA was extracted using Trizol reagent, and RNA quality was checked on an Agilent 2100 Bioanalyzer.

The receptor was isolated from a woman aged 18-30 years with stable Graves' hyperthyroidism. Donor details come from another sample of the same person, matched by shared clones. The chain joins TRBV3-1 to TRBJ1-5, with no reliable assignment of the D segment. The sample was peripheral blood. The CDR3 protein is CASSQDYNQPQHF. The nucleotide sequence is given as TGTGCCAGCAGCCAAGATTATAATCAGCCCCAGCATTTT.